Following are 10 T cell receptor beta chains from one sample sequenced in a study of radiation and T cells in renal cell carcinoma. Time point in this sample: baseline pretreatment blood. Noted treatment: 15 Gy SBRT to primary tumor, nephrectomy 4 weeks later. Libraries were prepared by immunoSEQ multiplex PCR; TCRdb keeps only in-frame clonotypes and omits some of them. The table lists about 130,000 clones, about four fifths of them singletons. The sequenced sample was blood, obtained from a patient whose treatment included radiotherapy and nephrectomy. Receptors originate from an older woman with renal cell carcinoma.

V usage is TRBV7-3 and J usage is TRBJ2-3, with D possibly matching TRBD2 (5 bases). The germline gives CDR1 SGHTA, CDR2 FQGTGA. This CDR3 is 15 amino acids long. Trimming stripped 2 bases from V and 1 base from J, with 10 bases between. In DNA form, the CDR3 reads TGTGCCAGCAGCTTACGGATTAGCGGCACAGATACGCAGTATTTT. Its protein product is CASSLRISGTDTQYF.

This clone has only a few counts. The V call is TRBV29-1, the J call TRBJ1-1; possibly TRBD1 for D (5 bases). The CDR3 consists of 12 residues. The V end lost 4 bases, the J end lost 6 bases, and 12 bases lay between the germline ends. Germline CDR1 reads SQVTM; CDR2 reads ANQGSEA. The CDR3 nucleotides are TGCAGCGTTGTGGGGGGGAAGGCTGAAGCTTTCTTT. Protein sequence: CSVVGGKAEAFF.

V gene TRBV27 combines with J gene TRBJ2-1, with a possible D match to TRBD1 (6 bases). Per germline, CDR1 MNHEY and CDR2 SMNVEV (reference sequence). The CDR3 loop spans 16 amino acids. The V gene lost 8 bases and the J gene lost 4 bases, with 21 bases spanning the gap. CDR3 loop: CASRPRWQGRYNEQFF. The CDR3 region has the DNA TGTGCCAGCCGCCCGAGATGGCAGGGGCGATACAATGAGCAGTTCTTC.

The V and J genes are TRBV5-8 and TRBJ2-7; D possibly matches TRBD1 or TRBD2 (5 bases each). From germline, CDR1 is SGHTS and CDR2 YDEGEE. V dropped 3 bases and J dropped 5 bases, with 21 bases sitting between them. The CDR3 has 16 amino acids. The CDR3 loop reads CASSSSHGALLDEQYF. CDR3 coding DNA: TGTGCCAGCAGCTCAAGTCACGGGGCCCTCCTGGACGAGCAGTACTTC.

This clone was counted between two and nine times. The chain has TRBV2 and TRBJ1-2, with D hard to call. CDR1 and CDR2 from the germline V gene are SNHLY and FYNNEI. This CDR3 has 16 amino acids. Trimming took 5 bases from V and 4 from J, leaving 20 bases between them. CDR3 loop: CASSIMGREVTYGYTF. In DNA form, the CDR3 reads TGTGCCAGCAGTATCATGGGCCGAGAGGTTACCTATGGCTACACCTTC.

This clone was recorded only once. The chain couples TRBV28 to TRBJ1-3; D is unresolved. Trimming removed 5 bases at V and 0 bases at J, with 5 bases between. Germline V gene lookup returns CDR1 MDHEN and CDR2 SYDVKM. CDR3 length: 13 amino acids. CDR3 bases: TGTGCCAGCAGTCCGGACTCTGGAAACACCATATATTTT. Translating it yields CASSPDSGNTIYF. Full variable domain (missing parts from reference TRBV28 and TRBJ1-3): DVKVTQSSRYLVKRTGEKVFLECVQDMDHENMFWYRQDPGLGLRLIYFSYDVKMKEKGDIPEGYSVSREKKERFSLILESASTNQTSMYLCASSPDSGNTIYFGEGSWLTVV.

V is TRBV11-2 and J is TRBJ1-5; a possible D gene is TRBD1 (6 bases). This CDR3 comprises 13 residues. The V gene lost 2 bases and the J gene lost 7 bases, with 9 bases spanning the gap. The germline gives CDR1 SGHAT, CDR2 FQNNGV. CDR3 residues: CASSLRGGQPQHF. The DNA of the CDR3 is TGTGCCAGCAGCTTAAGAGGGGGGCAGCCCCAGCATTTT.

This sequence joins TRBV30 and TRBJ2-1, with 13 bases matching TRBD2. The trim removed 1 base at V and 10 bases at J, leaving 4 bases unmatched. There are 14 residues in the CDR3. Per the germline V gene, CDR1 is GTSNPN and CDR2 is SVGIG (reference sequence). Here the CDR3 reads CAWSAVGLAGEQFF. The CDR3 nucleotides read TGTGCCTGGAGTGCTGTGGGACTAGCGGGAGAGCAGTTCTTC.

The chain uses TRBV6-6 and TRBJ2-1, with D hard to call. CDR1 is MNHNY and CDR2 is SVGAGI in the germline V gene (reference sequence). V lost 5 bases and J 2 bases, leaving 7 bases between the germline ends. The length of the CDR3 is 13 residues. For the CDR3, the DNA is TGTGCCAGCAGTGCAGCAACCTACAATGAGCAGTTCTTC. Protein product: CASSAATYNEQFF.

The J gene is TRBJ2-1, the V gene TRBV19; 8 nucleotides agree with TRBD1. CDR3 length: 14 residues. CDR1 is LNHDA, CDR2 SQIVND, per germline (reference sequence). After removal of 5 bases from V and 2 bases from J, the junction contained 2 bases not matched to a gene. CDR3 nucleotide sequence: TGTGCCAGTAGTGGACAGGGTCCCTACAATGAGCAGTTCTTC. The encoded protein is CASSGQGPYNEQFF.